This TCR beta chain was profiled in a study of cytomegalovirus exposure and HLA in healthy donors. Study details: Earlier, fewer than 140 million unique TCR beta sequences were recovered from roughly 180 million T cells by an analysis.

Germline CDR1 reads SGDLS; CDR2 reads YYNGEE. V shed 0 bases, J shed 3 bases, and the junction held 13 bases outside the gene matches. The CDR3 is 21 residues long. PCR employed 60 Vbeta and 13 Jbeta primers. Sequencing used immunoSEQ multiplex PCR; TCRdb keeps in-frame clones, though not all of them. Of some 170,000 clones in the sample, more than 65% were seen once. The sequence came from a female donor in good health and CMV-seronegative. The sequenced sample was PBMCs. This chain joins TRBV9 and TRBJ2-2, with 14 bases that match TRBD2. The CDR3 DNA follows: TGTGCCAGCAGCGTAGGATTGGGACTAGCGGGAGCTCCTGGAGACACCGGGGAGCTGTTTTTT. Translated, it gives CASSVGLGLAGAPGDTGELFF.